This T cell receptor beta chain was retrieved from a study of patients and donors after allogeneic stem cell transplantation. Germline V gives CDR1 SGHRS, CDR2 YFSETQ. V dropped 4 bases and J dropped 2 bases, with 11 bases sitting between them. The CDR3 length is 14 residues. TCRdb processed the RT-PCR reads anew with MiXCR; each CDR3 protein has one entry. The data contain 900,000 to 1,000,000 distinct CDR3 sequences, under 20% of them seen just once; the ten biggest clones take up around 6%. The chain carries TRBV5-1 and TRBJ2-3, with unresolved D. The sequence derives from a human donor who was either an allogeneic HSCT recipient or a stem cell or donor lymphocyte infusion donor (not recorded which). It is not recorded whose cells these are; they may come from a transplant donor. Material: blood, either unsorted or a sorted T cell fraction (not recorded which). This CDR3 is CASSTTAFTDTQYF. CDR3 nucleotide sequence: TGCGCCAGCAGCACCACAGCGTTCACAGATACGCAGTATTTT. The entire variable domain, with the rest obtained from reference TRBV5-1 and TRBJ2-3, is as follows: KAGVTQTPRYLIKTRGQQVTLSCSPISGHRSVSWYQQTPGQGLQFLFEYFSETQRNKGNFPGRFSGRQFSNSRSEMNVSTLELGDSALYLCASSTTAFTDTQYFGPGTRLTVL.